The rows below give T cell receptor beta chains drawn from one sample of a study of OX40 agonist ivuxolimab in advanced cancers. Using immunoSEQ multiplex PCR, the repertoire was profiled, and TCRdb retains in-frame clones only, with some absent. The top ten clones hold 2.3% of a sample with around 79,000 clones, over 75% of them seen once. The source material was CD4+ or CD8+ T cells sorted from blood, sampled in a trial of the OX40 agonist ivuxolimab. These receptors were obtained from an adult with an advanced solid tumor such as melanoma, head and neck, liver or kidney cancer. Both conserved end residues are part of each CDR3. The D gene is left open where the match is weak. Expanded clones get a size class; other rows say once, few or many, or leave the size out.

>TRBJ2-3|.|few|TRBV7-2
CASTSSGNTDTQYF
TGTGCCAGTACTAGCTCGGGAAACACAGATACGCAGTATTTT
>TRBJ1-1|.|.|TRBV25-1
CASSETVRSGRTEAFF
TGTGCCAGCAGTGAGACCGTTCGCTCAGGGCGGACTGAAGCTTTCTTT
>TRBJ1-4|TRBD1|.|TRBV5-1
CASSLGQGSNEKLFF
TGCGCCAGCAGCTTGGGACAGGGCTCTAATGAAAAACTGTTTTTT
>TRBJ1-5|TRBD1|.|TRBV18
CASSETGNQPQHF
TGTGCCAGCTCAGAGACAGGGAATCAGCCCCAGCATTTT
>TRBJ2-1|.|.|TRBV5-1
CASSLRQDVQNEQFF
TGCGCCAGCAGCTTGAGGCAGGACGTACAAAATGAGCAGTTCTTC
>TRBJ2-7|.|.|TRBV28
CASSLSLMAWEQYF
TGTGCCAGCAGTTTAAGTTTGATGGCGTGGGAGCAGTACTTC
>TRBJ1-1|.|.|TRBV18
CASSPHDSAGTEAFF
TGTGCCAGCTCACCACACGACAGTGCGGGGACTGAAGCTTTCTTT
>TRBJ2-2|.|.|TRBV4-1
CASSVSGLNTGELFF
TGCGCCAGCAGCGTAAGCGGCTTGAACACCGGGGAGCTGTTTTTT
>TRBJ2-4|.|.|TRBV5-1
CASSLGLASTKNIQYF
TGCGCCAGCAGCTTGGGACTTGCATCAACCAAAAACATTCAGTACTTC
>TRBJ2-7|.|once|TRBV7-6
CASSPTGTIEQYF
TGTGCCAGCAGCCCTACAGGTACAATCGAGCAGTACTTC
>TRBJ2-2|TRBD1|.|TRBV15
CATSRDQGAHTGELFF
TGTGCCACCAGCAGAGATCAGGGGGCGCACACCGGGGAGCTGTTTTTT
>TRBJ2-1|TRBD2|few|TRBV5-1
CASSLWAGGLYNEQFF
TGCGCCAGCAGCTTGTGGGCGGGAGGGCTTTACAATGAGCAGTTCTTC
>TRBJ2-1|TRBD1|.|TRBV10-3
CAISESPGTGTGPYNEQFF
TGTGCCATCAGTGAGAGTCCCGGGACAGGGACGGGGCCCTACAATGAGCAGTTCTTC
>TRBJ1-2|.|.|TRBV9
CASSADLSYGYTF
TGTGCCAGCAGCGCGGACCTATCCTATGGCTACACCTTC
>TRBJ2-7|TRBD1|.|TRBV27
CASRPYSGTGGIVKYEQYF
TGTGCCAGCAGGCCCTACTCCGGGACAGGGGGTATTGTAAAGTACGAGCAGTACTTC
>TRBJ1-2|.|.|TRBV6-6
CASRYAGNYGYTF
TGTGCCAGCAGATACGCAGGGAACTATGGCTACACCTTC
>TRBJ1-6|.|once|TRBV30
CAWRPRWQKNSPLHF
TGTGCCTGGAGACCGCGGTGGCAGAAGAATTCACCCCTCCACTTT
>TRBJ2-1|TRBD2|few|TRBV5-4
CASSLGGSGRANNEQFF
TGTGCCAGCAGCTTGGGTGGTAGCGGGAGGGCTAACAATGAGCAGTTCTTC
>TRBJ2-7|TRBD1|once|TRBV6-1
CASLGPGGRYEQYF
TGTGCTTCCCTGGGTCCAGGGGGCAGGTACGAGCAGTACTTC
>TRBJ2-2|.|once|TRBV2
CASSAEQVNTGELFF
TGTGCCAGCAGTGCAGAACAGGTGAACACCGGGGAGCTGTTTTTT
>TRBJ1-5|.|.|TRBV7-2
CASSPPAMPQHF
TGTGCCAGCAGCCCCCCGGCGATGCCCCAGCATTTT
>TRBJ2-7|.|.|TRBV6-6
CASSPPREYYEQYF
TGTGCCAGCAGCCCCCCAAGGGAGTACTACGAGCAGTACTTC
>TRBJ2-3|TRBD1|.|TRBV18
CASSPQQGSTDTQYF
TGTGCCAGCTCACCGCAACAGGGGAGCACAGATACGCAGTATTTT
>TRBJ2-3|.|.|TRBV11-2
CASSLDRGSPDTQYF
TGTGCCAGCAGCTTAGATCGAGGGAGTCCGGATACGCAGTATTTT
>TRBJ2-2|.|.|TRBV10-1
CASRPAPNTGELFF
TGCGCCAGCCGACCGGCGCCGAACACCGGGGAGCTGTTTTTT
>TRBJ1-2|TRBD1|.|TRBV28
CASSLKDRNGYTF
TGTGCCAGCAGTTTGAAGGACAGGAATGGCTACACCTTC
>TRBJ1-2|.|.|TRBV28
CASSFSGVSNYGYTF
TGTGCCAGCAGTTTCTCAGGGGTCTCTAACTATGGCTACACCTTC
>TRBJ2-3|.|.|TRBV21-1
CASSKGRGRTDTQYF
TGTGCCAGCAGCAAAGGGCGGGGGCGAACAGATACGCAGTATTTT
>TRBJ1-6|.|.|TRBV27
CASSLSLGRAPLHF
TGTGCCAGCAGTTTGTCCCTCGGTCGGGCACCCCTCCACTTT
>TRBJ1-2|TRBD1|.|TRBV18
CASSLDRGENTF
TGTGCCAGCTCACTGGACAGGGGGGAGAACACCTTC
>TRBJ2-2|.|once|TRBV5-6
CASSLARTNTGELFF
TGTGCCAGCAGCTTAGCGAGAACCAACACCGGGGAGCTGTTTTTT
>TRBJ2-1|.|.|TRBV2
CASGGLLRGNEQFF
TGTGCCAGCGGCGGACTTTTACGGGGCAATGAGCAGTTCTTC
>TRBJ2-7|TRBD2|.|TRBV18
CASSPTTSGAQEQYF
TGTGCCAGCTCGCCTACGACTAGCGGGGCCCAGGAGCAGTACTTC
>TRBJ1-5|.|.|TRBV19
CASSITSNQPQHF
TGTGCCAGTAGTATCACGAGCAATCAGCCCCAGCATTTT
>TRBJ2-7|TRBD2|once|TRBV5-1
CASSYPLGGSPYEQYF
TGCGCCAGCAGTTATCCCCTCGGGGGGTCTCCCTACGAGCAGTACTTC
>TRBJ1-1|.|.|TRBV18
CASSPTSGANTEAFF
TGTGCCAGCTCACCTACAAGCGGAGCGAACACTGAAGCTTTCTTT
>TRBJ2-1|.|.|TRBV5-1
CASSPRTTTNEQFF
TGCGCCAGCAGCCCAAGGACCACCACCAATGAGCAGTTCTTC
>TRBJ2-7|.|.|TRBV6-5
CASSYSRWAYEQYF
TGTGCCAGCAGTTACTCCAGGTGGGCCTACGAGCAGTACTTC
>TRBJ1-1|TRBD1|.|TRBV28
CASRPGTANTEAFF
TGTGCCAGCAGACCTGGGACAGCGAACACTGAAGCTTTCTTT
>TRBJ2-7|.|.|TRBV28
CASSLAPYEQYF
TGTGCCAGCAGTCTAGCGCCCTACGAGCAGTACTTC
>TRBJ2-7|TRBD2|.|TRBV5-1
CASSLTSGSYEQYF
TGCGCCAGCAGCTTGACTAGCGGCTCCTACGAGCAGTACTTC
>TRBJ2-7|.|.|TRBV28
CATNPYDTYEQYF
TGTGCCACCAACCCCTACGATACCTACGAGCAGTACTTC
>TRBJ2-3|.|.|TRBV19
CASSEDEISTDTQYF
TGTGCCAGTAGCGAGGACGAGATAAGCACAGATACGCAGTATTTT
>TRBJ1-5|.|.|TRBV19
CASTETQGRVHQPQHF
TGTGCCAGTACCGAAACCCAGGGCAGGGTACACCAGCCCCAGCATTTT
>TRBJ2-7|.|.|TRBV6-5
CASRPGTFSYEQYF
TGTGCCAGCAGGCCCGGGACCTTCTCCTACGAGCAGTACTTC
>TRBJ2-1|TRBD1|.|TRBV29-1
CSVLPGQGNNEQFF
TGCAGCGTACTACCGGGACAGGGAAACAATGAGCAGTTCTTC
>TRBJ1-5|TRBD1|.|TRBV19
CASSMGQVNQPQHF
TGTGCCAGTAGTATGGGACAGGTTAATCAGCCCCAGCATTTT
>TRBJ2-7|TRBD1|.|TRBV5-6
CASSLRQGFEQYF
TGTGCCAGCAGCTTGAGACAGGGGTTCGAGCAGTACTTC
>TRBJ1-1|TRBD1|.|TRBV28
CASSPPQGWMNTEAFF
TGTGCCAGCAGCCCGCCACAGGGGTGGATGAACACTGAAGCTTTCTTT
>TRBJ1-4|.|few|TRBV30
CAWSPTGQGREREKLFF
TGTGCCTGGAGTCCGACGGGTCAGGGGCGAGAAAGAGAAAAACTGTTTTTT
>TRBJ2-7|TRBD2|.|TRBV18
CASSPATGGREQYF
TGTGCCAGCTCACCAGCAACGGGAGGGAGGGAGCAGTACTTC
>TRBJ1-3|.|.|TRBV28
CASSLEGLSGNTIYF
TGTGCCAGCAGTTTAGAGGGCCTCTCTGGAAACACCATATATTTT
>TRBJ1-3|.|.|TRBV9
CASSPLTAGNTIYF
TGTGCCAGCAGCCCCCTGACGGCTGGAAACACCATATATTTT
>TRBJ2-5|.|.|TRBV7-9
CASSSGTPAETQYF
TGTGCCAGCAGCTCTGGGACCCCAGCGGAGACCCAGTACTTC
>TRBJ2-7|.|.|TRBV6-1
CASRDSTWGEQYF
TGTGCCAGCAGGGACAGTACATGGGGCGAGCAGTACTTC
>TRBJ2-2|.|.|TRBV28
CASSSTGNTGELFF
TGTGCCAGCAGCTCGACAGGAAACACCGGGGAGCTGTTTTTT
>TRBJ2-3|.|.|TRBV10-3
CAISDSTGGITDTQYF
TGTGCCATCAGTGATTCCACTGGAGGGATCACAGATACGCAGTATTTT
>TRBJ2-1|.|.|TRBV10-3
CAISDFKSQGTYNEQFF
TGTGCCATCAGTGATTTTAAGTCACAAGGGACCTACAATGAGCAGTTCTTC
>TRBJ1-1|.|.|TRBV28
CASSPSRGLTEAFF
TGTGCCAGCAGTCCCTCCCGGGGACTCACTGAAGCTTTCTTT